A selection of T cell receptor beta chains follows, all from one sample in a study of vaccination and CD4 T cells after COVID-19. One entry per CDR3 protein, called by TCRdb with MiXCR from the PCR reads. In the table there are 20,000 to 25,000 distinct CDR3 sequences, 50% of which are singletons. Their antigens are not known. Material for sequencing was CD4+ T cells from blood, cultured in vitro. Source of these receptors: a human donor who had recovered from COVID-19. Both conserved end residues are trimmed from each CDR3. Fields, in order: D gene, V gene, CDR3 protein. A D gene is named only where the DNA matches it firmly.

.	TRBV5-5	ASSRLGGNTIY
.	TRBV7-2	ASSPGLTWRAKNIQY
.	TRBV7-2	ASSSRTGQGQPQH
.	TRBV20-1	SATVQGRYGYT
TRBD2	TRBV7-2	ASSLLAVSYNEQF
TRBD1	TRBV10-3	AISESGQATEAF
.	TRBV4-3	ASSQGTGGNTIY
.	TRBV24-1	ATSALTGNLS
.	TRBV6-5	ASSYSPRNYNSPLH
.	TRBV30	AWTAEDTQY
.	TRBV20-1	SAPSPPTGRGTTYEQY
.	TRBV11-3	ASSRESNTEAF
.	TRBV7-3	ASSVLQGSLF
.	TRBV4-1	ASSRPDSLNEKLF
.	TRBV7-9	ASSSLNTISPLH
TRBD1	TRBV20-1	SASLQGRGDGYT
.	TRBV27	ASSLGGPGEQY
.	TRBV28	ASSSVYTEAF
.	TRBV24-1	ATSDFSQQQF
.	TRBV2	ASSALFGSLSYEQY
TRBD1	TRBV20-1	SAIPWDSPPGNTIY
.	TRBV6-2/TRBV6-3	ASSPRWGYT
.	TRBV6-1	ASSGGNDRASGNTIY
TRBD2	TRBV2	ASTGTSGYNEQF
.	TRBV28	ASSLGGSSYNEQF
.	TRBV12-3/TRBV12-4	ASSRGGTGSYEQY
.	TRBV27	ASSWRGLGQPQH
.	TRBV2	ASSARGAYNEQF
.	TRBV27	ASSPRVGHGYT
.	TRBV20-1	SARDGTQSYNEQF
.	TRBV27	ASSLSDRTDTQY
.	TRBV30	AWRSIGTQETQY
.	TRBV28	ASSYGNQPRH
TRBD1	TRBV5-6	ASSRGQGYTNIQY
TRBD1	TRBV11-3	ASSSGGNYGYT
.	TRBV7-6	ASSPAGGGYGYT
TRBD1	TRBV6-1	ASSPPGQGIYGYT
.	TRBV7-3	ASSLGSGNIQY
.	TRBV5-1	ASSLNTNPSNQPQH
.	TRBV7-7	ASSFPPGDWAEAF
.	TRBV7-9	ASSLRGDGGELF
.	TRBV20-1	SLPEPNTEAF
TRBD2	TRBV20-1	SARDIGGAGAETQY
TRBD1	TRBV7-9	ASSWSGGAESAPQH
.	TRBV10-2	ASRYGEGAYEQY
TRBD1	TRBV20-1	SAREPRGQVGGYT
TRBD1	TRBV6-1	ASSRASTGGTGYT
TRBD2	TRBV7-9	ASSSGGSGRVPGY
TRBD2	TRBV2	ASRRGADTQY
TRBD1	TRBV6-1	ASSNYPQQGAEQY
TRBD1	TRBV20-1	SAPAGTGDYGYT
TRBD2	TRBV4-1	ASSQAEGGPTGELF
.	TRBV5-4	ASSFDSPETQY
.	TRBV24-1	ATSDYPMGTGELF